Below, 24 T cell receptor beta chains from the same sample are listed, as sequenced in a study of T cell responses to AZD1222 COVID-19 vaccine. Profiled with immunoSEQ multiplex PCR; TCRdb holds only in-frame clones, not every one. The sample shows tens of thousands of clones, around 87% of them seen only once. The material sequenced was peripheral blood, taken on day 0 of AZD1222 vaccination. Receptors were obtained from an adult in good health.

The chain links TRBV20-1 to TRBJ2-7; D perhaps matches TRBD1 (6 bases). V lost 6 bases and J 1 base, leaving 7 bases between the germline ends. Germline lookup yields CDR1 DFQATT and CDR2 SNEGSKA (reference sequence). The CDR3 totals 11 residues. This CDR3 reads CSAQGSYEQYF. The CDR3 nucleotides read TGCAGTGCACAGGGATCCTACGAGCAGTACTTC.

The chain recombines TRBV27 with TRBJ1-1; 8 bases are shared with TRBD1. The CDR3 covers 13 residues. J lost 7 bases, V lost 3 bases, and 4 bases had no gene match. Germline loops: CDR1 MNHEY, CDR2 SMNVEV (reference sequence). CDR3 in amino acids: CASSLGRGLEAFF. The CDR3 DNA reads TGTGCCAGCAGTTTGGGCAGGGGGCTTGAAGCTTTCTTT.

V usage is TRBV11-2 and J usage is TRBJ2-1, with D perhaps given as TRBD1 or TRBD2 (5 bases each). The germline V and J ends were trimmed by 5 bases and 10 bases, with 12 bases remaining between them. CDR3 length: 12 residues. Germline CDR1 SGHAT, CDR2 FQNNGV. CDR3 sequence (DNA): TGTGCCAGCAGCGCCGTTGGGGACGAGCAGTTCTTC. Translated, it gives CASSAVGDEQFF.

CDR3 in DNA: TGTGCCAGCAGCAAACTAGACGCCGGGGAGCTGTTTTTT. Amino acids: CASSKLDAGELFF. The genes are TRBV12-3 or TRBV12-4 and TRBJ2-2; TRBD2 is a possible D gene (5 bases). V lost 6 bases and J 6 bases, leaving 11 bases between the germline ends. CDR3 size: 13 residues.

V and J are TRBV27 and TRBJ2-6; no reliable D call. CDR3 size: 13 residues. Per germline, CDR1 MNHEY and CDR2 SMNVEV (reference sequence). Trimming cost V 3 bases and J 3 bases, with 3 bases left between them. CDR3 bases: TGTGCCAGCAGTTTCCTTGGGGCCAACGTCCTGACTTTC. It is translated as CASSFLGANVLTF.

J is TRBJ2-3 and V is TRBV5-1; 9 bases fit TRBD2. The CDR3 runs to 15 residues. V was clipped by 6 bases and J by 6 bases; unmatched bases: 11. Germline loops: CDR1 SGHRS, CDR2 YFSETQ. CDR3 nucleotide sequence: TGCGCCAGCATCCGGGGAGCGGGAGGAGGTGATACGCAGTATTTT. Translated: CASIRGAGGGDTQYF. Drawing the rest from reference TRBV5-1 and TRBJ2-3, the complete variable domain is KAGVTQTPRYLIKTRGQQVTLSCSPISGHRSVSWYQQTPGQGLQFLFEYFSETQRNKGNFPGRFSGRQFSNSRSEMNVSTLELGDSALYLCASIRGAGGGDTQYFGPGTRLTVL.

The chain uses TRBV27 and TRBJ1-1; no reliable D call. Trimming took 4 bases from V and 2 from J, leaving 11 bases between them. The CDR3 contains 14 residues. The germline V gene has CDR1 MNHEY and CDR2 SMNVEV (reference sequence). The DNA of the CDR3 is TGTGCCAGCAGTTCGTGGGGAGGCAACACTGAAGCTTTCTTT. This translates into CASSSWGGNTEAFF.

The chain has TRBV20-1 and TRBJ1-2, with 8 bases matching TRBD1. The germline gives CDR1 DFQATT, CDR2 SNEGSKA (reference sequence). This CDR3 is 18 amino acids long. Unmatched junction bases numbered 23, after V lost 3 bases and J lost 8 bases. The CDR3 coding sequence is TGCAGTGCTAGTGAGTATCGGGACAGGAACCTCGAACGGCGGGGCTACACCTTC. It encodes CSASEYRDRNLERRGYTF.

This chain joins TRBV19 and TRBJ2-1, with TRBD2 matching 8 bases. Germline V gene lookup returns CDR1 LNHDA and CDR2 SQIVND (reference sequence). Trimming took 4 bases from V and 5 from J; bases not matched to a gene: 10. CDR3 length: 16 residues. CDR3 coding DNA: TGTGCCAGTAGTAAGGCGACAGCGGGAGAGGACAATGAGCAGTTCTTC. Encoded protein: CASSKATAGEDNEQFF.

The chain is built from TRBV19 and TRBJ2-1; weak D call: TRBD2 (6 bases). The CDR3 consists of 12 residues. Germline values: CDR1 LNHDA, CDR2 SQIVND (reference sequence). V was pared by 6 bases and J by 7 bases, with 10 bases between. The CDR3 region has the DNA TGTGCCAGTAGATCGGGGGAGAATGAGCAGTTCTTC. It specifies CASRSGENEQFF.

The chain uses TRBV11-3 and TRBJ1-1, with TRBD1 as a possible D gene (6 bases). The CDR3 is 13 amino acids. V gave up 5 bases and J gave up 7 bases, with 14 bases separating them. Germline V gene sequence: CDR1 SGHNT, CDR2 YENEEA. CDR3 protein: CASSQLQGYEAFF. For the CDR3, the DNA is TGTGCCAGCAGCCAATTACAGGGATATGAAGCTTTCTTT.

The chain uses TRBV19 and TRBJ2-1; D is unclear. Germline CDR1 reads LNHDA; CDR2 reads SQIVND (reference sequence). The V end lost 2 bases, the J end lost 5 bases, and 13 bases lay between the germline ends. There are 15 residues in the CDR3. As DNA, the CDR3 is TGTGCCAGTAGTATATTCGATGGGTGGAACAATGAGCAGTTCTTC. Protein product: CASSIFDGWNNEQFF.

This clone was observed once. The gene calls are TRBV19 and TRBJ1-1; no clear D. This CDR3 is built from 14 residues. Trimming pared 7 bases from V and 0 bases from J, leaving 12 bases between. In germline, CDR1 is LNHDA, CDR2 SQIVND (reference sequence). The CDR3 DNA is TGTGCCAGTAAGTGGGCGGGCTTGAACACTGAAGCTTTCTTT. As protein: CASKWAGLNTEAFF.

V is TRBV28 and J is TRBJ2-7, with D possibly being TRBD2 (6 bases). Per the germline V gene, CDR1 is MDHEN and CDR2 is SYDVKM. This CDR3 spans 12 amino acids. Trimming removed 6 bases at V and 2 bases at J, with 8 bases between. The CDR3 loop reads CASSRLAYEQYF. As DNA, the CDR3 is TGTGCCAGCAGCAGACTAGCCTACGAGCAGTACTTC.

The genes are TRBV19 and TRBJ1-2; 7 bases map to TRBD1. Germline V CDR1 and CDR2: LNHDA, SQIVND (reference sequence). The CDR3 contains 16 residues. V shed 5 bases, J shed 0 bases, and the junction held 9 bases outside the gene matches. CDR3 residues: CASSSGRDRANYGYTF. CDR3 DNA sequence: TGTGCCAGTAGTTCAGGCCGGGACAGAGCTAACTATGGCTACACCTTC.

The chain links TRBV21-1 to TRBJ2-1; the table's D call, TRBD2, has no DNA check behind it. TRBV21-1 is classified as a pseudogene. CDR3 size: 18 residues. The CDR3 DNA follows: TGTGCCAGCAGCAGCTTCCGAAGTGTTCGACACCGGAGGGATGAGCAGTTCTTC. As protein: CASSSFRSVRHRRDEQFF.

J is TRBJ2-2 and V is TRBV10-3, with TRBD2 matching 14 bases. The germline gives CDR1 ENHRY, CDR2 SYGVKD. This CDR3 contains 16 residues. The trim removed 6 bases at V and 6 bases at J, leaving 6 bases unmatched. The CDR3 bases are TGTGCCATCAGCCCGGGACTAGCGGGAGAAGCCGGGGAGCTGTTTTTT. Translation: CAISPGLAGEAGELFF.

The sample holds one count of this clone. This sequence joins TRBV4-1 and TRBJ2-3; D is ambiguous. Per germline, CDR1 MGHRA and CDR2 YSYEKL. CDR3 length: 15 residues. The ends were cut back, 0 bases at V and 0 bases at J, with 7 bases in the middle. CDR3 coding DNA: TGCGCCAGCAGCCAAGATTTGACGAGCACAGATACGCAGTATTTT. It encodes CASSQDLTSTDTQYF.

V is TRBV9 and J is TRBJ2-3, with D possibly being TRBD1 or TRBD2 (5 bases each). CDR3 length: 15 amino acids. V lost 1 base, J lost 2 bases, and 11 bases lay in between. Germline-derived CDR1 and CDR2 are SGDLS and YYNGEE. The CDR3 loop reads CASSVRDGLTDTQYF. The CDR3 nucleotides are TGTGCCAGCAGCGTAAGGGACGGACTCACAGATACGCAGTATTTT.

The CDR3: CAIILQGVAYEQYF. CDR3 sequence (DNA): TGTGCCATCATTCTACAGGGTGTAGCCTACGAGCAGTACTTC. The gene calls are TRBV10-3 and TRBJ2-7, with D perhaps matching TRBD1 (6 bases). The CDR3 extends over 14 amino acids. Germline V gives CDR1 ENHRY, CDR2 SYGVKD. V was clipped by 7 bases and J by 2 bases, with 15 bases between them.

The V and J genes are TRBV11-2 and TRBJ1-2; D is perhaps TRBD1 (5 bases). Germline V gives CDR1 SGHAT, CDR2 FQNNGV. The CDR3 loop spans 13 amino acids. V lost 5 bases to trimming and J lost 10 bases, with 17 bases between them. The CDR3 region has the DNA TGTGCCAGCAGCCTCCTCAGAGGGGTTGTCTACACCTTC. This sequence encodes CASSLLRGVVYTF.

The CDR3 spells CASSQGTGPEDYTF. The CDR3 bases are TGTGCCAGCAGCCAAGGTACAGGCCCTGAGGACTACACCTTC. The chain recombines TRBV3-1 (or the pseudogene TRBV3-2) with TRBJ1-2, with a tentative D call TRBD1 (5 bases). Trimming pared 1 base from V and 10 bases from J, leaving 16 bases between. Looked up from germline, CDR1 is LGHDT and CDR2 is YNNKEL (reference sequence). The CDR3 has 14 amino acids.

The V and J genes are TRBV19 and TRBJ1-1, with D unresolved. The CDR3 is 15 residues long. Germline-derived CDR1 and CDR2 are LNHDA and SQIVND (reference sequence). Between the trimmed V and J ends, which lost 4 bases and 5 bases, there was a span of 17 bases. CDR3 bases: TGTGCCAGTAGTACCCCGGGAGCCCACGGTACTGAAGCTTTCTTT. Residues: CASSTPGAHGTEAFF. Using reference TRBV19 and TRBJ1-1 for the parts outside the CDR3, the full variable domain is DGGITQSPKYLFRKEGQNVTLSCEQNLNHDAMYWYRQDPGQGLRLIYYSQIVNDFQKGDIAEGYSVSREKKESFPLTVTSAQKNPTAFYLCASSTPGAHGTEAFFGQGTRLTVV.

The chain employs TRBV7-2 and TRBJ2-3; D may be TRBD2 (5 bases). The CDR3 contains 14 residues. CDR1 is SGHTA and CDR2 is FQGNSA in the germline V gene. Trimming removed 5 bases from V and 3 bases from J, with 12 bases in between. CDR3 bases: TGTGCCAGCAGCGCCTCTCGGGGAACAGATACGCAGTATTTT. Translating gives CASSASRGTDTQYF.